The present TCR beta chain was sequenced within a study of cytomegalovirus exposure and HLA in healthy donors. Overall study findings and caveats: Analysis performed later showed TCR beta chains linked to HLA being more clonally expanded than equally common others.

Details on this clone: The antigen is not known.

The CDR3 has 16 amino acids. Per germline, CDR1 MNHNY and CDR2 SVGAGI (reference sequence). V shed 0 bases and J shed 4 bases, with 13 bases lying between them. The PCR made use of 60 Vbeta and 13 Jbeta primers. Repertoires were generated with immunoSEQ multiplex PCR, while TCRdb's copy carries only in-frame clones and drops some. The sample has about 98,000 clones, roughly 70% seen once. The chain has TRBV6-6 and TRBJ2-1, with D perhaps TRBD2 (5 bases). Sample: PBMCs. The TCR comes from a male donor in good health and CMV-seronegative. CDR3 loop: CASSYSKRFTYNEQFF. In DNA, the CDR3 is TGTGCCAGCAGTTACTCGAAGCGGTTCACTTACAATGAGCAGTTCTTC.